The 31 T cell receptor beta chains listed next were all sequenced from one sample in a study of T cell responses to AZD1222 COVID-19 vaccine. TCRdb's table, derived via immunoSEQ multiplex PCR, lists solely in-frame clones and lacks some. The data show under 200,000 clones, around 94% seen once. Source: peripheral blood, taken on day 0 of AZD1222 vaccination. These receptors came from an adult in good health.

The J gene is TRBJ2-7, the V gene TRBV6-1; 11 bases are a match to TRBD1. Trimming at V came to 2 bases and at J to 5 bases, leaving 5 bases not matched to a gene. Germline CDR1 and CDR2: MNHNS and SASEGT. The CDR3 runs 15 residues. The CDR3 nucleotides are TGTGCCAGCAGTGAACCGGGACAGGGGGGCCACGAGCAGTACTTC. Translated, it gives CASSEPGQGGHEQYF.

V gene TRBV14 combines with J gene TRBJ2-7; D unresolved. Trimming took 1 base from V and 6 from J, leaving 16 bases between them. The CDR3 loop spans 15 amino acids. Germline loops: CDR1 SGHDN, CDR2 FVKESK. The CDR3 is CASSQASPSFGEQYF. DNA for the CDR3: TGTGCCAGCAGCCAAGCTTCACCCTCCTTCGGCGAGCAGTACTTC. Full variable domain (rest looked up from reference TRBV14 and TRBJ2-7): EAGVTQFPSHSVIEKGQTVTLRCDPISGHDNLYWYRRVMGKEIKFLLHFVKESKQDESGMPNNRFLAERTGGTYSTLKVQPAELEDSGVYFCASSQASPSFGEQYFGPGTRLTVT.

V and J are TRBV24-1 and TRBJ2-3, with D perhaps TRBD1 (5 bases). CDR3 length: 13 amino acids. Trimming removed 3 bases from V and 3 bases from J, with 6 bases in between. CDR1 and CDR2 from the germline V gene are KGHDR and SFDVKD. CDR3 bases: TGTGCCACCAGTGATCAGGGAACAGATACGCAGTATTTT. Protein sequence: CATSDQGTDTQYF.

CDR3: CASRRLAGTNEQFF. In DNA form, the CDR3 reads TGCGCCAGCAGGCGGCTAGCGGGGACCAATGAGCAGTTCTTC. The chain links TRBV5-1 to TRBJ2-1; TRBD2 matches 9 bases. The V gene's germline CDR1 is SGHRS and CDR2 YFSETQ. The J segment lost 6 bases and the V segment lost 5 bases, leaving 6 bases of the junction unmatched. This CDR3 comprises 14 residues.

V is TRBV5-6 and J is TRBJ2-1; no definite D call. V dropped 7 bases and J dropped 0 bases, with 14 bases sitting between them. Germline CDR1 reads SGHDT; CDR2 reads YYEEEE. The CDR3 contains 15 residues. In DNA, the CDR3 is TGTGCCAGCCGAAGAGAACGAGGCTCCTACAATGAGCAGTTCTTC. It yields the protein CASRRERGSYNEQFF.

This chain joins TRBV18 and TRBJ1-5, with TRBD1 matching over 8 bases. Germline V CDR1 and CDR2: KGHSH, LQKENI. The CDR3 contains 17 residues. Trimming cost V 0 bases and J 6 bases; bases outside gene matches: 10. CDR3 amino acids: CASSPPLSGGSGQPQHF. The CDR3 DNA follows: TGTGCCAGCTCACCACCCCTATCAGGGGGCAGTGGTCAGCCCCAGCATTTT.

The V gene is TRBV7-8, the J gene TRBJ1-5; no definite D call. The V gene's germline CDR1 is SGHVS and CDR2 FQNEAQ. V shed 1 base and J shed 3 bases, with 10 bases lying between them. This CDR3 spans 15 amino acids. Here the CDR3 DNA reads TGTGCCAGCAGCTTAGAGGGCAGTCCCAATCAGCCCCAGCATTTT. Protein: CASSLEGSPNQPQHF. Full variable domain (outside the CDR3, taken from reference TRBV7-8 and TRBJ1-5): GAGVSQSPRYKVAKRGQDVALRCDPISGHVSLFWYQQALGQGPEFLTYFQNEAQLDKSGLPSDRFFAERPEGSVSTLKIQRTQQEDSAVYLCASSLEGSPNQPQHFGDGTRLSIL.

The chain couples TRBV6-2 or TRBV6-3 to TRBJ2-3; D is unclear. The CDR3 is 17 residues long. Germline lookup yields CDR1 MNHEY and CDR2 SVGEGT. The V and J ends lost 4 bases and 0 bases respectively, with 17 bases between them. CDR3 residues: CASSSSLGPSSTDTQYF. As DNA, the CDR3 is TGTGCCAGCAGTTCCTCTCTAGGACCAAGTAGCACAGATACGCAGTATTTT.

This chain connects TRBV5-4 to TRBJ2-7, with D maybe TRBD2 (7 bases). The germline gives CDR1 SGHNT, CDR2 YYREEE (reference sequence). V dropped 4 bases and J dropped 4 bases, with 24 bases sitting between them. This CDR3 has 17 residues. This chain's CDR3 is CASSRTATGTTIYEQYF. In nucleotides, the CDR3 is TGTGCCAGCAGCCGAACCGCTACAGGGACTACAATTTACGAGCAGTACTTC. The full variable domain, completed using reference TRBV5-4 and TRBJ2-7, is ETGVTQSPTHLIKTRGQQVTLRCSSQSGHNTVSWYQQALGQGPQFIFQYYREEENGRGNFPPRFSGLQFPNYSSELNVNALELDDSALYLCASSRTATGTTIYEQYFGPGTRLTVT.

The chain carries TRBV28 and TRBJ2-1, with a possible D match to TRBD2 (5 bases). The V end was cut by 6 bases, the J end by 10 bases, with 10 bases between. The CDR3 is 11 amino acids. Germline values: CDR1 MDHEN, CDR2 SYDVKM. CDR3 loop: CASSRRGEQFF. CDR3 in DNA: TGTGCCAGCAGCCGCCGGGGAGAGCAGTTCTTC.

This clone was seen a single time. The chain uses TRBV6-5 and TRBJ1-1; possible D gene TRBD1, 5 bases. CDR3 length: 13 amino acids. The ends were cut back, 8 bases at V and 1 base at J, with 11 bases in the middle. The germline gives CDR1 MNHEY, CDR2 SVGAGI. In DNA, the CDR3 is TGTGCCAGCGGGGCACAAGCGAACACTGAAGCTTTCTTT. The encoded protein is CASGAQANTEAFF.

The rearrangement links TRBV3-1 (or the pseudogene TRBV3-2) to TRBJ1-2, with D possibly TRBD1 on 6 matching bases. Germline V CDR1 and CDR2: LGHDT, YNNKEL (reference sequence). The CDR3 has 16 amino acids. The V end was cut by 2 bases, the J end by 2 bases, with 15 bases between. The CDR3 region is CASSQKGQKINYGYTF. As DNA, the CDR3 is TGTGCCAGCAGCCAAAAAGGACAGAAGATAAACTATGGCTACACCTTC.

The chain recombines TRBV5-4 with TRBJ1-5, with TRBD1 identical over 7 bases. The CDR3 has 13 amino acids. J was trimmed by 7 bases and V by 2 bases; bases with no gene match: 3. Germline values: CDR1 SGHNT, CDR2 YYREEE (reference sequence). CDR3 coding DNA: TGTGCCAGCAGCTTCGGACAGGACCAGCCCCAGCATTTT. Protein: CASSFGQDQPQHF.

The chain is built from TRBV7-3 and TRBJ2-1, with 7 bases fitting TRBD1. The J segment lost 10 bases and the V segment lost 5 bases, leaving 8 bases of the junction unmatched. In germline, CDR1 is SGHTA, CDR2 FQGTGA. The CDR3 runs to 13 residues. The CDR3 coding sequence is TGTGCCAGCAGCCCCGGACAGGCCGGGGAGCAGTTCTTC. This codes for CASSPGQAGEQFF.

The V call is TRBV5-1, the J call TRBJ2-1; 11 positions agree with TRBD2. V lost 3 bases to trimming and J lost 0 bases; unmatched junction nucleotides: 8. CDR3 length: 18 residues. Germline values: CDR1 SGHRS, CDR2 YFSETQ. The CDR3: CASSWGTSGFSSYNEQFF. The CDR3 nucleotides read TGCGCCAGCAGCTGGGGGACTAGCGGATTTAGCTCCTACAATGAGCAGTTCTTC.

This rearrangement joins TRBV12-3 or TRBV12-4 to TRBJ1-2; no clear D gene. This CDR3 contains 11 residues. Trimming removed 8 bases from V and 2 bases from J, with 6 bases in between. The CDR3 region has the DNA TGTGCCAGCGGCTTAAACTATGGCTACACCTTC. It yields the protein CASGLNYGYTF.

The chain recombines TRBV10-3 with TRBJ1-1; a weak D match, TRBD1 (5 bases). This CDR3 is built from 14 residues. V was clipped by 6 bases and J by 5 bases, with 16 bases between them. Germline V gene data show CDR1 as ENHRY and CDR2 as SYGVKD. CDR3 DNA: TGTGCCATCAGCGAACTGACCGGGGGGACTGAAGCTTTCTTT. It is translated as CAISELTGGTEAFF.

V and J are TRBV18 and TRBJ1-5; D remains unclear. V gave up 2 bases and J gave up 6 bases, with 11 bases separating them. The CDR3 runs 14 residues. The germline gives CDR1 KGHSH, CDR2 LQKENI. The CDR3 bases are TGTGCCAGCTCACCAGGGGATGGTGGTCAGCCCCAGCATTTT. As protein: CASSPGDGGQPQHF.

The chain has TRBV24-1 and TRBJ2-2; D unclear. CDR1 and CDR2 (germline): KGHDR, SFDVKD. Trimming took off 4 bases at V and 0 bases at J, with 8 bases between the two ends. The CDR3 is made up of 15 amino acids. The CDR3 DNA sequence: TGTGCCACCAGTGAACGGACGGCGAACACCGGGGAGCTGTTTTTT. Protein sequence: CATSERTANTGELFF.

V is TRBV10-1 and J is TRBJ1-3, with unresolved D. CDR3 size: 14 residues. V was trimmed by 4 bases and J by 0 bases, leaving 7 bases between them. Germline V gene sequence: CDR1 WNHNN, CDR2 SYGVQD (reference sequence). CDR3 loop: CASSVPHSGNTIYF. The CDR3 nucleotides are TGCGCCAGCAGTGTACCGCACTCTGGAAACACCATATATTTT.

The V gene is TRBV28, the J gene TRBJ2-3; tentatively, D is TRBD2 (6 bases). Germline V gene lookup returns CDR1 MDHEN and CDR2 SYDVKM. V was clipped by 7 bases and J by 3 bases, with 17 bases between them. There are 15 residues in the CDR3. The CDR3 sequence: CASNSPGSGTDTQYF. For the CDR3, the DNA is TGTGCCAGCAACAGTCCCGGGAGTGGGACAGATACGCAGTATTTT.

The chain uses TRBV5-5 and TRBJ2-1, with 11 bases that match TRBD2. The germline gives CDR1 SGHKS, CDR2 YYEKEE (reference sequence). Germline trimming cut 4 bases from V and 8 bases from J; bases unmatched to any gene: 2. The CDR3 is made up of 13 amino acids. CDR3 nucleotide sequence: TGTGCCAGCAGCCTAGCGGGGGGATATGAGCAGTTCTTC. Translated: CASSLAGGYEQFF.

The rearrangement links TRBV28 to TRBJ1-3, with a weak D call TRBD1 (6 bases). CDR1 and CDR2 from the germline V gene are MDHEN and SYDVKM. This CDR3 has 16 amino acids. V lost 3 bases and J lost 0, with 12 bases in between. The CDR3 protein is CASSFVQGRSGNTIYF. CDR3 sequence (DNA): TGTGCCAGCAGTTTCGTACAGGGCCGCTCTGGAAACACCATATATTTT.

This clone was found once. The chain links TRBV19 to TRBJ1-2; D is unresolved. V shed 4 bases and J shed 4 bases, with 10 bases lying between them. Germline loops: CDR1 LNHDA, CDR2 SQIVND (reference sequence). The CDR3 spans 13 residues. The CDR3 DNA is TGTGCCAGTAGTAGTCAGGCTCCCTATGGCTACACCTTC. It translates to CASSSQAPYGYTF.

The genes are TRBV2 and TRBJ2-1, with D perhaps TRBD2 (6 bases). Germline CDR1 is SNHLY and CDR2 is FYNNEI. The CDR3 spans 14 residues. With 5 bases removed from V and 5 bases from J, the gap between germline ends came to 13 bases. CDR3 bases: TGTGCCAGCAGTCGACTAGTATCCAACAATGAGCAGTTCTTC. This encodes CASSRLVSNNEQFF.

The rearrangement uses TRBV28 and TRBJ1-1; possible D gene TRBD1, 6 bases. Trimming removed 4 bases from V and 1 base from J, with 13 bases in between. This CDR3 spans 15 amino acids. Germline V lookup: CDR1 MDHEN, CDR2 SYDVKM. CDR3: CASSYAGGGNTEAFF. The CDR3 DNA reads as TGTGCCAGCAGTTACGCCGGAGGGGGGAACACTGAAGCTTTCTTT.

V is TRBV4-1 and J is TRBJ1-3; D unclear. Germline loops: CDR1 MGHRA, CDR2 YSYEKL. There are 13 residues in the CDR3. V lost 0 bases, J lost 16 bases, and 16 bases lay in between. Here the CDR3 reads CASSQDYGLVGYF. CDR3 in DNA: TGCGCCAGCAGCCAAGACTACGGTTTAGTGGGTTATTTT.

V and J are TRBV4-2 and TRBJ1-3, with D maybe TRBD1 (5 bases). Per germline, CDR1 LGHNA and CDR2 YNFKEQ. The V gene lost 7 bases and the J gene lost 1 base, with 11 bases spanning the gap. The CDR3 sequence is 14 residues long. CDR3 coding DNA: TGTGCCAGCACCACGGGGGGGTCTGGAAACACCATATATTTT. Translating gives CASTTGGSGNTIYF.

The chain links TRBV15 to TRBJ2-4; D remains ambiguous. The germline V and J ends were trimmed by 3 bases and 2 bases, with 20 bases remaining between them. In germline, CDR1 is LNHNV, CDR2 YYDKDF (reference sequence). CDR3 size: 18 residues. The CDR3 region has the DNA TGTGCCACCAGCAGCCTCATGGATCCGGGTGGGACCAAAAACATTCAGTACTTC. Amino acid sequence: CATSSLMDPGGTKNIQYF.

The chain recombines TRBV19 with TRBJ2-1, with 11 bases lining up with TRBD2. Unmatched junction bases numbered 7, after V lost 5 bases and J lost 7 bases. The germline CDR1 and CDR2 sequences are LNHDA and SQIVND (reference sequence). The CDR3 runs to 15 residues. CDR3 loop: CASSVTSGMVNEQFF. CDR3 nucleotide sequence: TGTGCCAGTAGTGTGACTAGCGGGATGGTGAATGAGCAGTTCTTC.

J is TRBJ1-2 and V is TRBV15; 8 bases align to TRBD1. CDR1 LNHNV and CDR2 YYDKDF come from the germline V gene (reference sequence). CDR3 size: 15 residues. V shed 1 base, J shed 4 bases, and the junction held 5 bases outside the gene matches. The CDR3, as DNA: TGTGCCACCAGCAGAGGGCAGGGGGCAGGCTATGGCTACACCTTC. It encodes CATSRGQGAGYGYTF.